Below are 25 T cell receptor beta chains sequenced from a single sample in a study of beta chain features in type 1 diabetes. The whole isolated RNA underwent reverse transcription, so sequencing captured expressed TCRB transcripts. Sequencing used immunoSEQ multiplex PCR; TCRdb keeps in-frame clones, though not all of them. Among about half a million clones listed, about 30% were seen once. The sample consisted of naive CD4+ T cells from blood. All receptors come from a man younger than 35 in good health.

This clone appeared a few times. The CDR3 DNA follows: TGTGCCAGCAGCACCCAACTAAGGGGGGATGAGCAGTTCTTC. As protein: CASSTQLRGDEQFF. The rearrangement links TRBV9 to TRBJ2-1; either TRBD1 or TRBD2 may fit D (6 bases each). The germline gives CDR1 SGDLS, CDR2 YYNGEE. Trimming took 4 bases from V and 8 from J, leaving 16 bases between them. The CDR3 contains 14 residues.

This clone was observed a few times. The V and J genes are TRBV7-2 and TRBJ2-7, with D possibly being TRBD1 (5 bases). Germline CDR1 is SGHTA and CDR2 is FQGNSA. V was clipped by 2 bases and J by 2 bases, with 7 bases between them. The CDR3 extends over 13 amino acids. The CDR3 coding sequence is TGTGCCAGCAGCTTATTCAGGGCCTACGAGCAGTACTTC. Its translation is CASSLFRAYEQYF.

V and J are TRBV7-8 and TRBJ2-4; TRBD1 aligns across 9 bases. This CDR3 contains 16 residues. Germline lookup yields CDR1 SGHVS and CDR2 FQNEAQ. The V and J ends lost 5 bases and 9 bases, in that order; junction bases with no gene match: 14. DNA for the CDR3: TGTGCCAGCAGCAAACCTGGACAGGGGACTTTGGGCATTCAGTACTTC. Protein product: CASSKPGQGTLGIQYF.

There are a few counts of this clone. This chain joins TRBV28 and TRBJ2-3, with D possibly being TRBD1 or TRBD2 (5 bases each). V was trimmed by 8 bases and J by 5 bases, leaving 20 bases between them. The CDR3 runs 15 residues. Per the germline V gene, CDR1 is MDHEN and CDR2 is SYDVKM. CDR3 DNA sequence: TGTGCCAGCCTCATGGCGGGCAGGGCCGGAGATACGCAGTATTTT. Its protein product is CASLMAGRAGDTQYF.

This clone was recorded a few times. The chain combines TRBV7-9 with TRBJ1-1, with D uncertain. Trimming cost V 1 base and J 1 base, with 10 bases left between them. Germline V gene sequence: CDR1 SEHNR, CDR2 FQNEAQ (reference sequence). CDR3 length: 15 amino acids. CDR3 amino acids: CASSLVISGNTEAFF. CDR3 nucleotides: TGTGCCAGCAGCTTAGTTATATCAGGGAACACTGAAGCTTTCTTT. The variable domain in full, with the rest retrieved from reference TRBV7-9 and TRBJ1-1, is DTGVSQNPRHKITKRGQNVTFRCDPISEHNRLYWYRQTLGQGPEFLTYFQNEAQLEKSRLLSDRFSAERPKGSFSTLEIQRTEQGDSAMYLCASSLVISGNTEAFFGQGTRLTVV.

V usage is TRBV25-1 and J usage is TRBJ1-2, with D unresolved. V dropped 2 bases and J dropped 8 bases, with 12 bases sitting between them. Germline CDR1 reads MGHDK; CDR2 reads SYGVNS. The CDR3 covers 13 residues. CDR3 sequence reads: CASSEAGYRGYTF. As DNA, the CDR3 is TGTGCCAGCAGTGAAGCGGGGTATCGCGGCTACACCTTC.

The CDR3 coding sequence is TGTGCCAGTAGTCCGGCGACAGGGGAATTCCACGAGCAGTACTTC. Residues: CASSPATGEFHEQYF. The rearrangement links TRBV19 to TRBJ2-7; 8 nucleotides line up with TRBD1. Per germline, CDR1 LNHDA and CDR2 SQIVND (reference sequence). This CDR3 has 15 amino acids. J lost 5 bases, V lost 5 bases, and 11 bases had no gene match.

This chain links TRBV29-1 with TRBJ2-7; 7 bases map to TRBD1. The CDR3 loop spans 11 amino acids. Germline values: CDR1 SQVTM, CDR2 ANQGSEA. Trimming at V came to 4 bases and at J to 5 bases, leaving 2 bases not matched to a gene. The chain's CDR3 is CSVGQGHEQYF. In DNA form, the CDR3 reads TGCAGCGTTGGACAGGGCCACGAGCAGTACTTC.

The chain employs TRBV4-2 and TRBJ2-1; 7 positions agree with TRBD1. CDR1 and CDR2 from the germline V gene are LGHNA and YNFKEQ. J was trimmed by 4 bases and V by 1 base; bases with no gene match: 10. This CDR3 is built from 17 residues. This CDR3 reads CASSQADRDRWYNEQFF. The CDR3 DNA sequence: TGTGCCAGCAGCCAAGCTGACAGGGATCGATGGTACAATGAGCAGTTCTTC.

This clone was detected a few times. CDR3 nucleotides: TGCGCCAGCAGCCAAGATGCGGGAGGGCGAGAGACCCAGTACTTC. Translated, it gives CASSQDAGGRETQYF. V usage is TRBV4-3 and J usage is TRBJ2-5; 9 bases fit TRBD2. CDR3 length: 15 residues. In germline, CDR1 is LGHNA, CDR2 YSLEER. Trimming took 0 bases from V and 4 from J; bases not matched to a gene: 3.

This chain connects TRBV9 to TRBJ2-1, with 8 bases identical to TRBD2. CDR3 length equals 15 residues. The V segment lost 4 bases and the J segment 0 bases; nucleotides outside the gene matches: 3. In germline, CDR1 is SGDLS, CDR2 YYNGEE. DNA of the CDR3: TGTGCCAGCAGCATCAGCGGGAGCTCCTACAATGAGCAGTTCTTC. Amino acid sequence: CASSISGSSYNEQFF.

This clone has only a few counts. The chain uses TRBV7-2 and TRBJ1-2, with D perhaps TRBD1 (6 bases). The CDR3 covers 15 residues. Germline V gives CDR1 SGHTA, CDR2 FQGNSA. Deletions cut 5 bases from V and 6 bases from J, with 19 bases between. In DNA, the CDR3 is TGTGCCAGCAGCGGGGGCAGGGCCAGCGGGGATGGCTACACCTTC. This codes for CASSGGRASGDGYTF.

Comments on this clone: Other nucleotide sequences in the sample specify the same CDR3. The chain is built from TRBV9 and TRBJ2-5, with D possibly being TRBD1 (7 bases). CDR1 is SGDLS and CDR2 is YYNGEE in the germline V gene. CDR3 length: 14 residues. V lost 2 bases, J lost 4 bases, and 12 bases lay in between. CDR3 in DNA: TGTGCCAGCAGCGTTGCAGGGGGAGGAGAGACCCAGTACTTC. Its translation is CASSVAGGGETQYF.

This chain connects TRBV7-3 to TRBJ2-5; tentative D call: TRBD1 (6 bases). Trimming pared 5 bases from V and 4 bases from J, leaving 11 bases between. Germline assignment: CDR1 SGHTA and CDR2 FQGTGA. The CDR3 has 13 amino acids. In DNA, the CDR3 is TGTGCCAGCAGCGCTACAGGGTCAGAGACCCAGTACTTC. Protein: CASSATGSETQYF.

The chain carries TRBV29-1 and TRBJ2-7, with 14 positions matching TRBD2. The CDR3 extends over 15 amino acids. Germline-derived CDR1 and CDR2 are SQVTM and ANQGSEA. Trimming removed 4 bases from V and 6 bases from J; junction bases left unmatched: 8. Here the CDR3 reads CSVAGLAGVGGEQYF. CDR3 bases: TGCAGCGTTGCGGGACTAGCGGGAGTGGGTGGCGAGCAGTACTTC.

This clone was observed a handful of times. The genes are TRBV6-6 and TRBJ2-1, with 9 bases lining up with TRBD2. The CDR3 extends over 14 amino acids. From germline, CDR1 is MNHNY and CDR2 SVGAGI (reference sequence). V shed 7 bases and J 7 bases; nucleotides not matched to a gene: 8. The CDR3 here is CASTGGRAPNEQFF. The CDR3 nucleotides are TGTGCCAGCACAGGCGGGAGGGCTCCGAATGAGCAGTTCTTC.

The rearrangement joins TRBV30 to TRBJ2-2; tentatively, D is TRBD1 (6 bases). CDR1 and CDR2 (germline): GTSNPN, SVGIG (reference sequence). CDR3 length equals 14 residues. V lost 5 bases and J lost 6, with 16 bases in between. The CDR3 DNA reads TGTGCCTGGCTACGTGACAGGAGGTCCGGGGAGCTGTTTTTT. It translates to CAWLRDRRSGELFF. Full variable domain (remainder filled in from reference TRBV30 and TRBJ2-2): SQTIHQWPATLVQPVGSPLSLECTVEGTSNPNLYWYRQAAGRGLQLLFYSVGIGQISSEVPQNLSASRPQDRQFILSSKKLLLSDSGFYLCAWLRDRRSGELFFGEGSRLTVL.

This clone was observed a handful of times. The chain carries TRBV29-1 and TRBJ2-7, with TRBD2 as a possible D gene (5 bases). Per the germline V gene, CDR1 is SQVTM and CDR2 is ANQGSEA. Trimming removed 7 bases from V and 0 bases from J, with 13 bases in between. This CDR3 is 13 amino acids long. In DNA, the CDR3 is TGCAGCGCGGTCTCTAGCAGCTCCTACGAGCAGTACTTC. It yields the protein CSAVSSSSYEQYF.

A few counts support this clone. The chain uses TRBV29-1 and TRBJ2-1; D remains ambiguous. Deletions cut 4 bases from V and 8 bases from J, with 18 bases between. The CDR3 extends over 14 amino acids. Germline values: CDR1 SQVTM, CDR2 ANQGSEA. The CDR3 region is CSVGGLGITYEQFF. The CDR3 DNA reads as TGCAGCGTTGGTGGCTTAGGGATTACGTATGAGCAGTTCTTC.

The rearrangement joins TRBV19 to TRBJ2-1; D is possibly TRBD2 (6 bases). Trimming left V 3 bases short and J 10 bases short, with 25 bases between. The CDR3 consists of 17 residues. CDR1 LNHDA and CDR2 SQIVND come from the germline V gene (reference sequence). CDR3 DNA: TGTGCCAGTAGTATTGTAGGACCCCGGGGAGGCGGGACGGAGCAGTTCTTC. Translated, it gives CASSIVGPRGGGTEQFF.

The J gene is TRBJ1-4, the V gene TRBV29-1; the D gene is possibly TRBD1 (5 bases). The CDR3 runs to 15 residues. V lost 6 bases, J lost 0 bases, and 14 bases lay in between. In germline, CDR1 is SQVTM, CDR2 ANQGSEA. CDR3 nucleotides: TGCAGCGTCGCCCGGGACGGAACAACTAATGAAAAACTGTTTTTT. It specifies CSVARDGTTNEKLFF.

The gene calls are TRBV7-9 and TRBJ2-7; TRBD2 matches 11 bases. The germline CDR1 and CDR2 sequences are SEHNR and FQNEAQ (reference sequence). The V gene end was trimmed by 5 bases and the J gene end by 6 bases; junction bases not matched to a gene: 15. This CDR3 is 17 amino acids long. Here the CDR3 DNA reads TGTGCCAGCAGCAAAGGGACTAGCGGAACTCAAAGGCCCGAGCAGTACTTC. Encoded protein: CASSKGTSGTQRPEQYF.

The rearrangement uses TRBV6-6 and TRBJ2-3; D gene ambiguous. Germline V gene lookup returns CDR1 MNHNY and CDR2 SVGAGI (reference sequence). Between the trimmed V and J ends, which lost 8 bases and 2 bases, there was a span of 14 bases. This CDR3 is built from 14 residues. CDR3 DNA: TGTGCCAGCTTGAAGGGCCTATCCACAGATACGCAGTATTTT. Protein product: CASLKGLSTDTQYF.

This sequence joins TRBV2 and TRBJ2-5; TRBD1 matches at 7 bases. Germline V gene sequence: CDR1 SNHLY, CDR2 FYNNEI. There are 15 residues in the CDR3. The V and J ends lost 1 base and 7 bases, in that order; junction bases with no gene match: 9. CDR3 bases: TGTGCCAGCAGTGAAGGACAGGCCCCAGGGGGGACCCAGTACTTC. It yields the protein CASSEGQAPGGTQYF. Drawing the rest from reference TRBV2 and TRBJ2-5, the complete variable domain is EPEVTQTPSHQVTQMGQEVILRCVPISNHLYFYWYRQILGQKVEFLVSFYNNEISEKSEIFDDQFSVERPDGSNFTLKIRSTKLEDSAMYFCASSEGQAPGGTQYFGPGTRLLVL.

The CDR3 spells CASSSWTGSYEQYF. CDR3 nucleotide sequence: TGTGCCAGCAGTTCCTGGACAGGGTCCTACGAGCAGTACTTC. V usage is TRBV28 and J usage is TRBJ2-7, with TRBD1 identical over 8 bases. Looked up from germline, CDR1 is MDHEN and CDR2 is SYDVKM. J was trimmed by 1 base and V by 4 bases; bases with no gene match: 3. The CDR3 runs to 14 residues. Full variable domain (missing parts from reference TRBV28 and TRBJ2-7): DVKVTQSSRYLVKRTGEKVFLECVQDMDHENMFWYRQDPGLGLRLIYFSYDVKMKEKGDIPEGYSVSREKKERFSLILESASTNQTSMYLCASSSWTGSYEQYFGPGTRLTVT.